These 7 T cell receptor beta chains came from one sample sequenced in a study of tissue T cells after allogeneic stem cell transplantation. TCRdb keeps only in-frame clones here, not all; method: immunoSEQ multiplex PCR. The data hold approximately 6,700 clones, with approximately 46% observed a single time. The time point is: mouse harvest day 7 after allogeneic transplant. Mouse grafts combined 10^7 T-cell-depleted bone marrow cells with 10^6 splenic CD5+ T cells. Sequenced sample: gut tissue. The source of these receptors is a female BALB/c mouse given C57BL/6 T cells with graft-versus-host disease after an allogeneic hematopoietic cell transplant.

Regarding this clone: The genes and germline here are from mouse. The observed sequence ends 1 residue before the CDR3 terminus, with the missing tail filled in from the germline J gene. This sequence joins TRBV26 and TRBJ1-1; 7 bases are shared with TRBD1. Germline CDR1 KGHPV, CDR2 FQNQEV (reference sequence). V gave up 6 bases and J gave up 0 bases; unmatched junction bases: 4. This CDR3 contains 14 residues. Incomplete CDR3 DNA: TGTGCCAGCAGAACAGGGGTTGCAAACACAGAAGTCTTC. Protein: CASRTGVANTEVF. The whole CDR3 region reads CASRTGVANTEVFF.

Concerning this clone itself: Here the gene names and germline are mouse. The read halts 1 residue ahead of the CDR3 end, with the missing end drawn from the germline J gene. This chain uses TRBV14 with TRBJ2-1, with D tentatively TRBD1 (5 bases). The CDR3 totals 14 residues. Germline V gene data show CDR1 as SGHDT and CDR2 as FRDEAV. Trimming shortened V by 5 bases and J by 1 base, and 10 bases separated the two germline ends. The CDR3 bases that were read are TGTGCCAGCAGCCCCGCAGGGAACTATGCTGAGCAGTTC. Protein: CASSPAGNYAEQF. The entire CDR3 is CASSPAGNYAEQFF.

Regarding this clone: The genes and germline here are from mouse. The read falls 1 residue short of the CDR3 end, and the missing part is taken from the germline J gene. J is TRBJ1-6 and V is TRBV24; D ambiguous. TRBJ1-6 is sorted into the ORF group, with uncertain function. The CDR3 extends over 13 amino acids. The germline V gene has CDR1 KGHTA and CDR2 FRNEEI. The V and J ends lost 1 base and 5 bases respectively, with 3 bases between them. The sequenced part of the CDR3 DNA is TGTGCCAGCAGTCTGTCTGATAATTCGCCCCTCTAC. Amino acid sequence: CASSLSDNSPLY. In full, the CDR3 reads CASSLSDNSPLYF.

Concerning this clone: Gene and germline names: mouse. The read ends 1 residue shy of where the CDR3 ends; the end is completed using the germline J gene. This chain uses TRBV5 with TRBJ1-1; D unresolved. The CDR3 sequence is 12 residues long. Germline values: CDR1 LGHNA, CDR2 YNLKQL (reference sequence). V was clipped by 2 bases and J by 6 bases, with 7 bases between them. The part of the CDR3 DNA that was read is TGTGCCAGCAGCCAAAGGAGGGCAGAAGTCTTC. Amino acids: CASSQRRAEVF. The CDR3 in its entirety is CASSQRRAEVFF.

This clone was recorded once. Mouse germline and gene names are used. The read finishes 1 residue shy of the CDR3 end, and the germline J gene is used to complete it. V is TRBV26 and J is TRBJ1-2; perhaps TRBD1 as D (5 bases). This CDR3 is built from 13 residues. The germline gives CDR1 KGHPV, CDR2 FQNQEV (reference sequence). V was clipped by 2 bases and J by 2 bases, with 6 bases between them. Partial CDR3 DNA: TGTGCCAGCAGTCTGGAGGGGAACTCCGACTACACC. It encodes CASSLEGNSDYT. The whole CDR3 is CASSLEGNSDYTF.

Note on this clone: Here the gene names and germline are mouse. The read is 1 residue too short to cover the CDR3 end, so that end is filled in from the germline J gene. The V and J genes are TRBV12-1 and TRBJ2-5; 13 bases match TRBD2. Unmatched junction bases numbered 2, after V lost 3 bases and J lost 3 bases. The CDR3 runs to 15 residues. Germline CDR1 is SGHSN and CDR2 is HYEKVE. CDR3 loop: CASSSGLGGQDTQYF. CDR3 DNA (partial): TGTGCCAGCTCTTCGGGACTGGGGGGGCAAGACACCCAGTAC.

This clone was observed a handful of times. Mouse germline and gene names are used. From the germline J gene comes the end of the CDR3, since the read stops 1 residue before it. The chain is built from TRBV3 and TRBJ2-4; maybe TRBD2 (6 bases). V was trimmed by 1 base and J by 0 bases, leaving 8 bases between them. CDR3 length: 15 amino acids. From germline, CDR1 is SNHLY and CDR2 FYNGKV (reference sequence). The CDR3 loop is CASSLGGGSQNTLYF. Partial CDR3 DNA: TGTGCCAGCAGCTTAGGTGGGGGTAGTCAAAACACCTTGTAC. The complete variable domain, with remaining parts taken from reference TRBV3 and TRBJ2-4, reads GPKVLQIPSHQIIDMGQMVTLNCDPVSNHLYFYWYKQILGQQMEFLVNFYNGKVMEKSKLFKDQFSVERPDGSYFTLKIQPTALEDSAVYFCASSLGGGSQNTLYFGAGTRLSVL.